The T cell receptor (beta chain) described here comes from a study of T cells in Graves' hyperthyroidism and ophthalmopathy. Findings of the study overall: Most thyroid clonotypes with frequency above 0.001 were detected in blood. A 13 V-J signature model discriminated ophthalmopathy versus stable hyperthyroidism.

The V and J ends lost 9 bases and 7 bases, in that order; junction bases with no gene match: 8. The V gene's germline CDR1 is KGHDR and CDR2 SFDVKD. CDR3 length: 14 residues. There were TCR beta CDR3 regions amplified from RNA transcripts. The HTBI set primed first-round TCR CDR3 RT-PCR. TCRdb ran MiXCR on the multiplex PCR reads and lists one entry per CDR3 protein. The table lists hundreds of thousands of distinct CDR3 sequences, approximately 15% of them singletons. The definition of stable Graves' hyperthyroidism was no ophthalmopathy progression within 18 months. The PBMCs were sourced from fresh peripheral blood (about 10 ml). This clonotype was seen ten or more times. Its target is not known.

The source of this sequence is a woman between 18 and 30 years old with Graves' hyperthyroidism. The sequencing sample was made of blood. The J gene is TRBJ2-2, the V gene TRBV24-1; 9 bases agree with TRBD2. The CDR3 sequence is CATSIAGAVGELFF. For the CDR3, the DNA is TGTGCCACCTCGATAGCGGGAGCGGTCGGGGAGCTGTTTTTT.